This is a list of T cell receptor beta chains from one sample in a study of CD8 T cells in ankylosing spondylitis. One entry per CDR3 protein, called by TCRdb with MiXCR from the 5' RACE reads. Of 35,000 to 50,000 distinct CDR3 sequences listed, around a tenth were seen once; the top ten hold about 16%. Sequenced material: blood, either unsorted or a sorted T cell fraction (not recorded which). The origin of the receptors is a male donor with ankylosing spondylitis or in good health (not recorded which). The CDR3 runs from the conserved cysteine through the conserved F or W. Each record gives: clone size, D gene, V gene, J gene, CDR3 DNA, CDR3 protein. The D gene is left open where the match is weak. Size values are once, few and many counts, or a class for expanded clones, and some rows have none.

size: many; D: TRBD1; V: TRBV24-1; J: TRBJ2-1; DNA: TGTGCCACCAGTGATTTACAGGGGAATGAGCAGTTCTTC; CDR3: CATSDLQGNEQFF
size: many; D: TRBD1; V: TRBV9; J: TRBJ2-5; DNA: TGTGCCAGCAGCGTAGAGGGACAGCGACAAGAGACCCAGTACTTC; CDR3: CASSVEGQRQETQYF
size: .; D: TRBD2; V: TRBV7-9; J: TRBJ2-3; DNA: TGTGCCAGCAGCTTAGGTACTAGCGGGGCTGATACGCAGTATTTT; CDR3: CASSLGTSGADTQYF
size: many; D: .; V: TRBV27; J: TRBJ1-3; DNA: TGTGCCAGTAAAAGAGGGTCTACTGGAAACACCATATATTTT; CDR3: CASKRGSTGNTIYF
size: many; D: TRBD2; V: TRBV5-1; J: TRBJ2-5; DNA: TGCGCCAGCAGCTTAACCCTGACTAGCGGGAGACAACAAGGGACCCAGTACTTC; CDR3: CASSLTLTSGRQQGTQYF
size: many; D: TRBD2; V: TRBV9; J: TRBJ2-3; DNA: TGTGCCAGCAGCGTTCGAGGTTTAGCGGGAGGATCAGATACGCAGTATTTT; CDR3: CASSVRGLAGGSDTQYF
size: .; D: .; V: TRBV6-6; J: TRBJ2-5; DNA: TGTGCCAGCGCTCGTGAGACCCAGTACTTC; CDR3: CASARETQYF
size: many; D: TRBD1; V: TRBV4-1; J: TRBJ2-7; DNA: TGCGCCAGCAGCCAAGTGGGACAGGGCTACGAGCAGTACTTC; CDR3: CASSQVGQGYEQYF
size: many; D: .; V: TRBV29-1; J: TRBJ2-6; DNA: TGCAGCGTTTTGGAGTCCAATTACTCTGGGGCCAACGTCCTGACTTTC; CDR3: CSVLESNYSGANVLTF
size: .; D: .; V: TRBV5-2; J: TRBJ2-7; DNA: TGTGCCATGGGCCCCGGACAGCCCTACGAGCAGTACTTC; CDR3: CAMGPGQPYEQYF
size: many; D: TRBD2; V: TRBV24-1; J: TRBJ2-1; DNA: TGTGCCACCAGTGATCGACTAGCGGCGTCCTACAATGAGCAGTTCTTC; CDR3: CATSDRLAASYNEQFF
size: many; D: TRBD1; V: TRBV6-1; J: TRBJ1-5; DNA: TGTGCCAGCAGAGAACAGGGGGCTCGCAATCAGCCCCAGCATTTT; CDR3: CASREQGARNQPQHF
size: many; D: TRBD1; V: TRBV7-8; J: TRBJ1-2; DNA: TGTGCCAGCAGCGTAAGACAGGGGGCCAACTATGGCTACACCTTC; CDR3: CASSVRQGANYGYTF
size: many; D: TRBD2; V: TRBV20-1; J: TRBJ2-5; DNA: TGCAGTGCTAGAGAGATGACTAGCGGGAGTATGGGTGAGACCCAGTACTTC; CDR3: CSAREMTSGSMGETQYF
size: many; D: .; V: TRBV15; J: TRBJ1-5; DNA: TGTGCCACCAGCAGAGATAGTACGGGAGGCCAGCCCCAGCATTTT; CDR3: CATSRDSTGGQPQHF
size: many; D: .; V: TRBV27; J: TRBJ2-7; DNA: TGTGCCAGCCGTGCGGGGGCCTCCTACGAGCAGTACTTC; CDR3: CASRAGASYEQYF
size: many; D: TRBD2; V: TRBV30; J: TRBJ2-7; DNA: TGTGCCTGGCAAGAACTAGCGGGAGTCAACGAGCAGTACTTC; CDR3: CAWQELAGVNEQYF
size: .; D: .; V: TRBV6-5; J: TRBJ2-1; DNA: TGTGCCAGCAGTTTAGGCGGAGGGTCCTACAATGAGCAGTTCTTC; CDR3: CASSLGGGSYNEQFF
size: many; D: TRBD1; V: TRBV5-1; J: TRBJ2-3; DNA: TGCGCCAGCAGCTTGGGCGGGACAGGGGGGACAGATACGCAGTATTTT; CDR3: CASSLGGTGGTDTQYF
size: many; D: .; V: TRBV29-1; J: TRBJ2-5; DNA: TGCAGCGTTGAAGATCGTGGAGCACGCGGGACCCAGTACTTC; CDR3: CSVEDRGARGTQYF
size: many; D: TRBD2; V: TRBV2; J: TRBJ2-1; DNA: TGTGCCAGCAGTGAAGCGCTAGCGGCCTACAATGAGCAGTTCTTC; CDR3: CASSEALAAYNEQFF
size: many; D: .; V: TRBV12-3/TRBV12-4; J: TRBJ2-3; DNA: TGTGCCAGCAGTTTATCAGGATTCACAGATACGCAGTATTTT; CDR3: CASSLSGFTDTQYF
size: .; D: .; V: TRBV18; J: TRBJ2-3; DNA: TGTGCCAGCTCACCCGTATTATCCGGCAGGGGCGATACGCAGTATTTT; CDR3: CASSPVLSGRGDTQYF